A selection of T cell receptor beta chains follows, all from one sample in a study of T cells in Graves' hyperthyroidism and ophthalmopathy. TCRdb re-analysed the multiplex PCR reads in MiXCR, keeping a single row per CDR3 protein. The sample lists about 840,000 distinct CDR3 sequences, roughly 40% seen once, with 8.9% in the top ten. Sequencing was done on a sample of blood. The receptors were gathered from a young man with Graves' hyperthyroidism. The CDR3 runs from the conserved cysteine through the conserved F or W. A D gene is named only where the DNA matches it firmly. Clone size appears in some rows only: once, few, many, or a class for an expanded clone.

>TRBJ2-7|TRBV29-1|many|TRBD1
CSAADRITYEQYF
TGCAGCGCCGCGGACAGGATCACCTACGAGCAGTACTTC
>TRBJ1-2|TRBV25-1|-|-
CARDDARELYGYTF
TGTGCTAGAGATGATGCCAGGGAGCTCTATGGCTACACCTTC
>TRBJ2-7|TRBV7-2|few|-
CASSPRLNFYEQYF
TGTGCCAGCAGCCCCAGACTAAACTTCTACGAGCAGTACTTC
>TRBJ1-5|TRBV24-1|-|-
CATSVISTGYSNQPQHF
TGTGCCACCAGTGTCATTTCGACGGGGTATAGCAATCAGCCCCAGCATTTT
>TRBJ1-3|TRBV4-2|-|-
CASSQDAQRAGNTIYF
TGTGCCAGCAGCCAAGATGCTCAAAGGGCTGGAAACACCATATATTTT
>TRBJ1-2|TRBV19|many|-
CASSIQVGNGYTF
TGTGCCAGTAGTATCCAGGTCGGGAATGGCTACACCTTC
>TRBJ1-1|TRBV2|-|TRBD1
CASVDRTNTEAFF
TGTGCCAGCGTGGACAGGACGAACACTGAAGCTTTCTTT
>TRBJ1-5|TRBV10-3|-|TRBD1
CASRAGTGESNQPQHF
TGTGCCAGCAGGGCCGGGACAGGGGAGAGCAATCAGCCCCAGCATTTT
>TRBJ1-1|TRBV9|-|-
CASSPPNHRNTEAFF
TGTGCCAGCTCACCCCCCAACCACAGAAACACTGAAGCTTTCTTT
>TRBJ1-4|TRBV5-1|-|-
CASSSSLHEKLFF
TGCGCCAGCAGCTCCTCTTTACATGAAAAACTGTTTTTT
>TRBJ1-6|TRBV7-3|-|-
CASRSDRAYNSPLHF
TGTGCCAGCAGGTCCGACAGAGCCTATAATTCACCCCTCCACTTT
>TRBJ2-2|TRBV7-8|-|-
CASSLTINFDTGELFF
TGTGCCAGCAGCTTAACTATTAACTTTGACACCGGGGAGCTGTTTTTT
>TRBJ2-7|TRBV7-9|-|-
CASSPTDRPGYEQYF
TGTGCCAGCAGCCCCACTGACAGGCCCGGCTACGAGCAGTACTTC
>TRBJ1-1|TRBV29-1|-|-
CSARRGDGTREAFF
TGCAGCGCCCGACGGGGAGATGGGACTCGAGAGGCTTTCTTT
>TRBJ2-7|TRBV15|-|-
CATSRDSTGSPEQYF
TGTGCCACCAGCAGAGATTCAACAGGGTCCCCCGAGCAGTACTTC
>TRBJ1-1|TRBV24-1|many|-
CAPRGALNTEAFF
TGTGCCCCTCGAGGGGCTCTGAACACTGAAGCTTTCTTT
>TRBJ2-5|TRBV20-1|-|TRBD1
CSIGGGQGASETQYF
TGCAGCATCGGTGGAGGACAGGGGGCTTCGGAGACCCAGTACTTC
>TRBJ1-4|TRBV7-3|-|-
CASSLGTGPSGKKKLFF
TGTGCCAGCAGCTTAGGCACGGGGCCTTCGGGGAAAAAAAAACTGTTTTTT
>TRBJ2-7|TRBV29-1|many|-
CSVEEGRNEQYF
TGCAGCGTTGAAGAAGGCAGGAACGAGCAGTACTTC